This note documents a single TCR beta chain sequence. Its specificity is unknown. The study drew the donors from its approximately 110-subject validation cohort, separate from the roughly 700-subject first cohort. The data belong to a study of cytomegalovirus exposure and HLA in healthy donors. Findings and limits, study-wide: Per published reports, the classifier diagnosed cytomegalovirus status with high specificity and sensitivity. There were 160 or so TCR beta chains listed as cytomegalovirus-associated.

TCRdb's copy holds only in-frame clones and misses some; the assay was immunoSEQ multiplex PCR. The data hold some 140,000 clones, with 89% observed a single time. V was clipped by 2 bases and J by 3 bases, with 12 bases between them. The CDR3 covers 15 residues. CDR1 SNHLY and CDR2 FYNNEI come from the germline V gene. Sequenced material: PBMCs. The chain recombines TRBV2 with TRBJ2-3; D may be TRBD2 (6 bases). This clonotype originated in a woman younger than 35 in good health and CMV-seropositive. The CDR3 region has the DNA TGTGCCAGCAGTGAACGGCGGGGTGTAACAGATACGCAGTATTTT. Protein product: CASSERRGVTDTQYF. Based on the CDR3 plus reference TRBV2 and TRBJ2-3, the full variable domain is EPEVTQTPSHQVTQMGQEVILRCVPISNHLYFYWYRQILGQKVEFLVSFYNNEISEKSEIFDDQFSVERPDGSNFTLKIRSTKLEDSAMYFCASSERRGVTDTQYFGPGTRLTVL.